Given below is one TCR beta chain in context. Its antigen remains unknown. This sample was taken from a study of beta chain features in type 1 diabetes. Study background: When patients were set against healthy donors, age, gender and cell yields were similar. Findings of the study overall: When cDNA is sequenced, cells with high TCR expression could be over-represented. Shorter templates might be favored by PCR, equally in patients and controls.

The authors reverse transcribed all of the isolated RNA, so sequencing captured expressed TCRB transcripts. This table comes from immunoSEQ multiplex PCR, and its TCRdb copy is limited to in-frame clones, with some not included. The sample carries about 330,000 clones, 11% recorded once. The CDR3 is 15 residues long. V lost 4 bases and J 6 bases, leaving 19 bases between the germline ends. The germline gives CDR1 SGHRS, CDR2 YFSETQ. V is TRBV5-1 and J is TRBJ1-2, with a tentative D call TRBD1 (6 bases). Sequences were obtained from naive CD4+ T cells from blood. The sequence came from a woman in her thirties in good health. CDR3 sequence reads: CASSGGRGLNDGYTF. CDR3 DNA sequence: TGCGCCAGCAGCGGGGGCAGGGGCTTGAACGATGGCTACACCTTC.